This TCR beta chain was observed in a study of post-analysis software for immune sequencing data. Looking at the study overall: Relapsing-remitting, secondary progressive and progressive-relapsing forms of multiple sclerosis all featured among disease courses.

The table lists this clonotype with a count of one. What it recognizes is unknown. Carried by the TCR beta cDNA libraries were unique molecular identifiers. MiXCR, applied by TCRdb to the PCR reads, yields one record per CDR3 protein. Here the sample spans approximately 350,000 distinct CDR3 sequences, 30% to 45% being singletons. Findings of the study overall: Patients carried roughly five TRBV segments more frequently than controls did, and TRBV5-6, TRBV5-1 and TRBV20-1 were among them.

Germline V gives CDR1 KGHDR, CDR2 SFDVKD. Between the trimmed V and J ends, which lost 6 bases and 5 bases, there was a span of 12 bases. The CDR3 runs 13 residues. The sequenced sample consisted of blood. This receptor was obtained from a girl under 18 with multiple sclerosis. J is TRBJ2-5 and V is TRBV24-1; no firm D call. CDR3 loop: CATSPGDRETQYF. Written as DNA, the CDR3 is TGTGCCACCAGTCCTGGAGATCGTGAGACCCAGTACTTC.